The 24 T cell receptor beta chains below all came from one sample that was sequenced in a study of blood T cells in healthy people across ages. It was with a sample-barcoded 5' primer and a J-beta primer mix that a second PCR of about 7 to 12 cycles was run. TCRdb redid the calling of the 5' RACE reads with MiXCR, one entry per CDR3 protein. The table records around 600,000 distinct CDR3 sequences, 40% to 55% of them present only once. Sequencing was carried out using blood. These receptors came from a man aged 80 or over in good health.

V gene TRBV7-9 combines with J gene TRBJ2-7, with 8 nucleotides matching TRBD1. Germline CDR1 SEHNR, CDR2 FQNEAQ (reference sequence). V trimming: 5 bases; J trimming: 2 bases; junction bases outside the gene matches: 8. The CDR3 runs to 15 residues. CDR3 residues: CASSPGTGVPYEQYF. CDR3 coding DNA: TGTGCCAGCAGCCCCGGGACAGGTGTCCCCTACGAGCAGTACTTC.

The rearrangement uses TRBV20-1 and TRBJ1-1; TRBD1 agrees at 8 bases. V trimming: 5 bases; J trimming: 5 bases; junction bases outside the gene matches: 7. Germline V gives CDR1 DFQATT, CDR2 SNEGSKA (reference sequence). CDR3 length equals 13 residues. The CDR3 loop reads CSALLRTGTEAFF. DNA of the CDR3: TGCAGTGCTCTACTAAGGACAGGGACTGAAGCTTTCTTT.

This clonotype was observed a handful of times. This sequence joins TRBV7-3 and TRBJ1-2, with TRBD1 matching 9 bases. V lost 2 bases to trimming and J lost 7 bases; unmatched junction nucleotides: 8. The CDR3 has 15 amino acids. Germline CDR1 is SGHTA and CDR2 is FQGTGA. CDR3 sequence: CASSLLGQGLGGYTF. CDR3 in DNA: TGTGCCAGCAGCTTACTCGGACAGGGGCTGGGTGGCTACACCTTC.

This chain joins TRBV18 and TRBJ1-2; 9 nucleotides line up with TRBD1. The germline V gene has CDR1 KGHSH and CDR2 LQKENI. This CDR3 has 20 amino acids. The junction had 22 bases not matched to a gene; V was cut back by 4 bases and J by 4 bases. The CDR3 spells CASSRGQGAIPPLDSYGYTF. The CDR3 region has the DNA TGTGCCAGCTCACGGGGACAGGGCGCAATACCTCCTCTGGACTCCTATGGCTACACCTTC.

This clonotype was counted a few times. CDR3 region: CATSRDRGTGANVLTF. DNA for the CDR3: TGTGCCACCAGCAGAGATCGGGGGACTGGGGCCAACGTCCTGACTTTC. The J gene is TRBJ2-6, the V gene TRBV15; maybe TRBD2 (6 bases). The CDR3 totals 16 residues. Germline V gene lookup returns CDR1 LNHNV and CDR2 YYDKDF (reference sequence). Trimming pared 0 bases from V and 2 bases from J, leaving 8 bases between.

The chain combines TRBV27 with TRBJ2-2; D uncertain. CDR3 length: 14 amino acids. V lost 3 bases, J lost 3 bases, and 8 bases lay in between. Germline V lookup: CDR1 MNHEY, CDR2 SMNVEV (reference sequence). Here the CDR3 DNA reads TGTGCCAGCAGTTTGGGCCAGCACACCGGGGAGCTGTTTTTT. Translating it yields CASSLGQHTGELFF.

The J gene is TRBJ1-6, the V gene TRBV9; 7 bases agree with TRBD1. This CDR3 contains 13 residues. After removal of 7 bases from V and 5 bases from J, the junction contained 3 bases not matched to a gene. The germline gives CDR1 SGDLS, CDR2 YYNGEE. CDR3 DNA sequence: TGTGCCAGCGCGGGACAGCATAATTCACCCCTCCACTTT. Protein: CASAGQHNSPLHF.

DNA of the CDR3: TGTGCCAGCAGTCCTGCTCTAGCGGGAGGGGGATACGAGCAGTACTTC. Encoded protein: CASSPALAGGGYEQYF. The chain has TRBV28 and TRBJ2-5; TRBD2 agrees at 12 bases. The DNA end favors TRBJ2-7, so the J call may be wrong. CDR1 and CDR2 (germline): MDHEN, SYDVKM. The CDR3 contains 16 residues.

This sequence joins TRBV4-1 and TRBJ2-7; maybe TRBD1 (6 bases). Per germline, CDR1 MGHRA and CDR2 YSYEKL. The CDR3 has 15 amino acids. V lost 0 bases and J lost 2, with 11 bases in between. CDR3 bases: TGCGCCAGCAGCCAAGACCGGGACACCACCTACGAGCAGTACTTC. Protein sequence: CASSQDRDTTYEQYF.

The chain combines TRBV20-1 with TRBJ2-7, with 10 positions matching TRBD2. The trim removed 3 bases at V and 2 bases at J, leaving 4 bases unmatched. The CDR3 totals 14 residues. CDR1 is DFQATT and CDR2 is SNEGSKA in the germline V gene (reference sequence). The CDR3 loop reads CSASRTSGTYEQYF. The CDR3 region has the DNA TGCAGTGCTAGTCGGACTAGCGGCACCTACGAGCAGTACTTC.

The rearrangement joins TRBV7-8 to TRBJ1-4; 8 nucleotides agree with TRBD1. V shed 5 bases, J shed 5 bases, and the junction held 7 bases outside the gene matches. The CDR3 consists of 15 residues. Germline values: CDR1 SGHVS, CDR2 FQNEAQ. The CDR3 spells CASSTRQGINEKLFF. CDR3 nucleotide sequence: TGTGCCAGCAGCACCCGACAGGGGATAAATGAAAAACTGTTTTTT. Looking up the rest from reference TRBV7-8 and TRBJ1-4 gives the full variable domain: GAGVSQSPRYKVAKRGQDVALRCDPISGHVSLFWYQQALGQGPEFLTYFQNEAQLDKSGLPSDRFFAERPEGSVSTLKIQRTQQEDSAVYLCASSTRQGINEKLFFGSGTQLSVL.

The CDR3 reads CASSKQGSGANVLTF. CDR3 DNA: TGTGCCAGCAGCAAACAGGGTTCTGGGGCCAACGTCCTGACTTTC. This chain joins TRBV7-2 and TRBJ2-6, with TRBD1 as a possible D gene (6 bases). This CDR3 has 15 amino acids. V lost 5 bases to trimming and J lost 1 base, with 9 bases between them. CDR1 is SGHTA and CDR2 is FQGNSA in the germline V gene.

The chain recombines TRBV18 with TRBJ2-3; perhaps TRBD2 as D (6 bases). Looked up from germline, CDR1 is KGHSH and CDR2 is LQKENI. The CDR3 runs 15 residues. The V end lost 1 base, the J end lost 0 bases, and 8 bases lay between the germline ends. The DNA for the CDR3 is TGTGCCAGCTCACCACAAGGGACTAGCACAGATACGCAGTATTTT. Protein sequence: CASSPQGTSTDTQYF.

A word on this clonotype: A junction boundary mismatches the germline segment, possibly from a read error. This chain uses TRBV4-3 with TRBJ1-2, with 8 bases matching TRBD1. This CDR3 comprises 17 residues. Germline-derived CDR1 and CDR2 are LGHNA and YSLEER. The chain's CDR3 is CASSQDSRGPSNDGYTF. CDR3 coding DNA: TGCGCCAGCAGCCAAGATTCCAGGGGGCCCTCTAACGATGGCTACACCTTC.

This clonotype was seen a handful of times. The rearrangement uses TRBV7-6 and TRBJ2-1; D may match TRBD1 or TRBD2 (5 bases each). CDR1 and CDR2 from the germline V gene are SGHVS and FNYEAQ. CDR3 length equals 16 residues. V lost 6 bases and J 4 bases, leaving 19 bases between the germline ends. CDR3 nucleotide sequence: TGTGCCAGCAGTTCTATAAGAGGGCCAGGGTACAATGAGCAGTTCTTC. Translation gives CASSSIRGPGYNEQFF.

In regard to this clonotype: A much larger clone differs by one base, so this may be a read error. This chain's CDR3 is CASSAQLADLAQYF. CDR3 bases: TGTGCCAGCAGCGCCCAGCTAGCGGATTTGGCCCAGTACTTC. The gene calls are TRBV6-5 and TRBJ2-5, with 7 bases identical to TRBD2. Germline V gene data show CDR1 as MNHEY and CDR2 as SVGAGI. The CDR3 runs 14 residues. V lost 6 bases to trimming and J lost 9 bases; unmatched junction nucleotides: 13.

This clonotype showed up just once. This sequence joins TRBV28 and TRBJ2-1, with TRBD2 identical over 12 bases. V lost 5 bases and J lost 9; bases outside the gene matches: 5. Per germline, CDR1 MDHEN and CDR2 SYDVKM. The CDR3 totals 14 residues. For the CDR3, the DNA is TGTGCCAGCAGTGTGACTAGCGGGAGATGTGAGCAGTTCTTC. It codes for CASSVTSGRCEQFF.

The rearrangement uses TRBV20-1 and TRBJ2-1; 8 bases align to TRBD2. V dropped 0 bases and J dropped 6; count of bases not matched to a gene: 7. Germline lookup yields CDR1 DFQATT and CDR2 SNEGSKA (reference sequence). This CDR3 has 15 residues. The CDR3 region has the DNA TGCAGTGCTAGAGATCCAGCGGGAGAGGGCAATGAGCAGTTCTTC. Amino acids: CSARDPAGEGNEQFF.

Written as DNA, the CDR3 is TGTGCCAGCAGCTTGGTCGGAGCGGGGGGGATGATGAGGACCTACAATGAGCAGTTCTTC. Translating it yields CASSLVGAGGMMRTYNEQFF. The chain recombines TRBV7-2 with TRBJ2-1, with 10 bases aligning to TRBD2. The germline CDR1 and CDR2 sequences are SGHTA and FQGNSA. V lost 3 bases, J lost 2 bases, and 16 bases stayed unmatched. CDR3 length: 20 amino acids.

This clonotype was detected a few times. The genes are TRBV4-1 and TRBJ2-7; 10 positions match TRBD2. With V trimmed by 1 base and J by 4 bases, 7 bases remained unmatched. The CDR3 runs 16 residues. Germline V gives CDR1 MGHRA, CDR2 YSYEKL. The CDR3, as DNA: TGCGCCAGCAGCCAAGGGACTAGCGGAGAGGGTTACGAGCAGTACTTC. Translated, it gives CASSQGTSGEGYEQYF.

At least ten counts were recorded for this clonotype. The J gene is TRBJ2-7, the V gene TRBV6-5; TRBD2 matches 10 bases. The ends lost 2 bases at V and 2 bases at J; junction bases unmatched: 6. The CDR3 has 16 amino acids. Germline values: CDR1 MNHEY, CDR2 SVGAGI. As DNA, the CDR3 is TGTGCCAGCAGTTACGCACCTAGCGGGAGTACCTACGAGCAGTACTTC. Translating it yields CASSYAPSGSTYEQYF.

The J gene is TRBJ1-4, the V gene TRBV20-1; the D is unclear. With 3 bases removed from V and 6 bases from J, the gap between germline ends came to 11 bases. This CDR3 has 13 residues. The germline CDR1 and CDR2 sequences are DFQATT and SNEGSKA (reference sequence). Written as DNA, the CDR3 is TGCAGTGCTAGGGGCGGGGAGGATGAAAAACTGTTTTTT. Residues: CSARGGEDEKLFF.

V gene TRBV3-1 combines with J gene TRBJ2-7; D gene uncertain. V was cut by 7 bases and J by 2 bases, with 6 bases left in between. CDR1 and CDR2 from the germline V gene are LGHDT and YNNKEL (reference sequence). The CDR3 length is 11 residues. The CDR3 DNA sequence: TGTGCCAGCAAGGGTGCCTACGAGCAGTACTTC. Translating it yields CASKGAYEQYF.

For the CDR3, the DNA is TGCAGCGTTGAAGATGAAGGGGATAGCTATGGCTACACCTTC. This translates into CSVEDEGDSYGYTF. This sequence joins TRBV29-1 and TRBJ1-2; tentative D call: TRBD1 (5 bases). Germline V CDR1 and CDR2: SQVTM, ANQGSEA. The CDR3 loop spans 14 amino acids. V dropped 0 bases and J dropped 4 bases, with 12 bases sitting between them.